This entry lists 14 T cell receptor beta chains sequenced from one sample in a study of long-term antiretroviral therapy in people with HIV. immunoSEQ v3.0 was run at survey level. Sequencing was performed with immunoSEQ multiplex PCR; in TCRdb, only in-frame clones are kept and a portion is missing. In the table there are more than 15,000 clones, approximately 75% of which are singletons. The sample in question was unsorted PBMCs, obtained 1.5 years before starting antiretroviral therapy. All receptors derive from a woman aged 45-65 years with HIV.

The chain is built from TRBV6-1 and TRBJ2-4; 11 bases match TRBD2. The CDR3 is 20 amino acids. Germline CDR1 reads MNHNS; CDR2 reads SASEGT. The ends lost 4 bases at V and 0 bases at J; junction bases unmatched: 14. The CDR3 is CASSVPTSGVALLAKNIQYF. For the CDR3, the DNA is TGTGCCAGCAGTGTTCCGACTAGCGGGGTCGCCTTACTAGCCAAAAACATTCAGTACTTC.

The chain employs TRBV5-8 and TRBJ2-4, with D perhaps matching TRBD2 (5 bases). V was pared by 4 bases and J by 0 bases, with 11 bases between. This CDR3 region has 15 residues. CDR1 is SGHTS, CDR2 YDEGEE, per germline. CDR3 nucleotides: TGTGCCAGCAGCCTCGGACTGCGAGCCAAAAACATTCAGTACTTC. Encoded protein: CASSLGLRAKNIQYF.

This chain connects TRBV5-1 to TRBJ2-1, with 13 bases fitting TRBD2. The CDR3 is 15 amino acids. The trim removed 7 bases at V and 6 bases at J, leaving 7 bases unmatched. Germline V gives CDR1 SGHRS, CDR2 YFSETQ. The CDR3 DNA follows: TGCGCCAGCGTCTATACTAGCGGGGGGGCCAATGAGCAGTTCTTC. It specifies CASVYTSGGANEQFF. Full variable domain (missing parts from reference TRBV5-1 and TRBJ2-1): KAGVTQTPRYLIKTRGQQVTLSCSPISGHRSVSWYQQTPGQGLQFLFEYFSETQRNKGNFPGRFSGRQFSNSRSEMNVSTLELGDSALYLCASVYTSGGANEQFFGPGTRLTVL.

CDR3 DNA: TGCAGCGTGGGGGGCGTGAGTAATGAAAAACTGTTTTTT. It specifies CSVGGVSNEKLFF. This chain joins TRBV29-1 and TRBJ1-4; a weak D match, TRBD1 (6 bases). V lost 6 bases and J 4 bases, leaving 12 bases between the germline ends. Germline V lookup: CDR1 SQVTM, CDR2 ANQGSEA. CDR3 size: 13 residues.

The CDR3 loop reads CASSSRQGDYEQYV. CDR3 coding DNA: TGTGCCAGCAGCTCACGACAGGGGGACTACGAGCAGTACGTC. This chain uses TRBV7-8 with TRBJ2-7, with 9 bases aligning to TRBD1. J gave up 3 bases and V 4 bases, and 4 bases lay outside the gene matches. The CDR3 extends over 14 amino acids. Germline CDR1 and CDR2: SGHVS and FQNEAQ.

V usage is TRBV5-1 and J usage is TRBJ2-5; D call uncertain. V shed 0 bases and J shed 2 bases, with 14 bases lying between them. The CDR3 runs to 16 residues. The germline gives CDR1 SGHRS, CDR2 YFSETQ. The CDR3 region has the DNA TGCGCCAGCAGCTTGGTGGCCGGAAACCAACAAGAGACCCAGTACTTC. This sequence encodes CASSLVAGNQQETQYF.

The chain combines TRBV7-9 with TRBJ1-3; weak D call: TRBD1 (5 bases). Germline V gene data show CDR1 as SEHNR and CDR2 as FQNEAQ (reference sequence). The germline V and J ends were trimmed by 3 bases and 7 bases, with 16 bases remaining between them. This CDR3 has 15 residues. CDR3 nucleotide sequence: TGTGCCAGCAGCTTGGGGAAGGGGCAGGGTAACACCATATATTTT. Translated, it gives CASSLGKGQGNTIYF.

This sequence joins TRBV5-1 and TRBJ2-5; the match to TRBD2 covers 8 bases. The germline gives CDR1 SGHRS, CDR2 YFSETQ. V was clipped by 4 bases and J by 5 bases; unmatched bases: 7. The CDR3 is 14 residues long. The CDR3 bases are TGCGCCAGCAGCGAGGCGGGGGGCCGGGAGACCCAGTACTTC. Translation gives CASSEAGGRETQYF.

The V call is TRBV19, the J call TRBJ2-1, with 9 bases identical to TRBD2. Germline V CDR1 and CDR2: LNHDA, SQIVND (reference sequence). CDR3 size: 15 residues. V dropped 5 bases and J dropped 1; count of bases not matched to a gene: 3. The CDR3 loop reads CASSVSGGSYNEQFF. Written as DNA, the CDR3 is TGTGCCAGTAGTGTAAGCGGGGGGTCCTACAATGAGCAGTTCTTC. The variable domain in full, with the rest retrieved from reference TRBV19 and TRBJ2-1, is DGGITQSPKYLFRKEGQNVTLSCEQNLNHDAMYWYRQDPGQGLRLIYYSQIVNDFQKGDIAEGYSVSREKKESFPLTVTSAQKNPTAFYLCASSVSGGSYNEQFFGPGTRLTVL.

The chain combines TRBV6-5 with TRBJ1-2; D is possibly TRBD1 (6 bases). Germline CDR1 is MNHEY and CDR2 is SVGAGI. The CDR3 covers 13 residues. Trimming cost V 5 bases and J 4 bases, with 11 bases left between them. In nucleotides, the CDR3 is TGTGCCAGCAGTCCGGGGGCCCGCTATGGCTACACCTTC. The encoded protein is CASSPGARYGYTF.

This chain's CDR3 is CASSLSRGQTSTDTQYF. CDR3 bases: TGCGCCAGCAGCTTATCCAGGGGGCAAACTAGCACAGATACGCAGTATTTT. The chain is built from TRBV5-1 and TRBJ2-3, with TRBD1 matching over 8 bases. In germline, CDR1 is SGHRS, CDR2 YFSETQ. With 2 bases clipped from V and 0 bases from J, the junction kept 8 bases outside the gene matches. The CDR3 covers 17 residues.

The chain couples TRBV18 to TRBJ2-5, with TRBD1 matching over 7 bases. V shed 4 bases, J shed 1 base, and the junction held 3 bases outside the gene matches. Per germline, CDR1 KGHSH and CDR2 LQKENI. This CDR3 has 14 amino acids. CDR3 sequence reads: CASSRNRGQETQYF. CDR3 bases: TGTGCCAGCTCACGAAACAGGGGCCAAGAGACCCAGTACTTC.

The chain is built from TRBV2 and TRBJ1-4; 9 nucleotides agree with TRBD1. Germline CDR1 and CDR2: SNHLY and FYNNEI. J gave up 4 bases and V 6 bases, and 3 bases lay outside the gene matches. This CDR3 spans 14 amino acids. CDR3 coding DNA: TGTGCCAGCAGCCGGGACAGGGTTAATGAAAAACTGTTTTTT. Protein product: CASSRDRVNEKLFF.

The chain is built from TRBV6-5 and TRBJ1-1; no clear D gene. The CDR3 runs 13 residues. Trimming left V 7 bases short and J 5 bases short, with 14 bases between. The V gene's germline CDR1 is MNHEY and CDR2 SVGAGI. In DNA, the CDR3 is TGTGCCAGCACACGGGGAGGGCGGACTGAAGCTTTCTTT. Protein sequence: CASTRGGRTEAFF.